The 4 T cell receptor beta chains given below trace back to one sample, sequenced in a study of blood T cell repertoires in COVID-19. Generated by immunoSEQ multiplex PCR, the TCRdb table keeps only in-frame clones and is missing some. The sample lists roughly 230,000 clones, approximately 89% seen once, with less than 5% in the top ten. The sequenced sample consisted of peripheral blood. The receptors here all came from a middle-aged woman who had recovered from COVID-19.

This rearrangement joins TRBV7-8 to TRBJ1-1, with 7 bases matching TRBD1. V was pared by 5 bases and J by 9 bases, with 9 bases of the junction left unmatched. Germline V gene sequence: CDR1 SGHVS, CDR2 FQNEAQ. There are 13 residues in the CDR3. CDR3 protein: CASSPRTGRQAFF. CDR3 sequence (DNA): TGTGCCAGCAGCCCTCGGACAGGCCGCCAAGCTTTCTTT.

The chain uses TRBV7-6 and TRBJ2-1; D possibly corresponds to TRBD2 (5 bases). The CDR3 is 10 residues long. Germline V gives CDR1 SGHVS, CDR2 FNYEAQ. CDR3 sequence: CAPSGDEQFF. CDR3 nucleotide sequence: TGTGCGCCGAGCGGTGATGAGCAGTTCTTC.

In its sample, this clone was seen a few times. The rearrangement links TRBV7-9 to TRBJ2-7; TRBD2 matches 14 bases. The germline gives CDR1 SEHNR, CDR2 FQNEAQ (reference sequence). The ends lost 3 bases at V and 2 bases at J; junction bases unmatched: 6. This CDR3 has 17 residues. The CDR3 here is CASSLGLAGEGTYEQYV. The CDR3, as DNA: TGTGCCAGCAGCTTGGGACTAGCGGGAGAGGGTACCTACGAGCAGTACGTC.

The V gene is TRBV27, the J gene TRBJ2-6, with 10 positions matching TRBD1. V was pared by 6 bases and J by 3 bases, with 11 bases of the junction left unmatched. CDR3 length: 18 amino acids. Germline values: CDR1 MNHEY, CDR2 SMNVEV (reference sequence). The CDR3 region has the DNA TGTGCCAGCAGCCGGACCGGGACAGGGGTCCTTGGGGCCAACGTCCTGACTTTC. Protein product: CASSRTGTGVLGANVLTF.